These 28 T cell receptor beta chains were sequenced from one sample in a study of metastatic and nonmetastatic thyroid tumors. With MiXCR, TCRdb reprocessed the PCR reads. The table records over 25,000 clones, under 15% of them present only once. Every patient was untreated before thyroid surgery. Sequencing was done on a sample of blood. The receptors originated from a female donor with papillary thyroid cancer or a benign thyroid nodule (not recorded which). Some clones in this sample may be carry-over from other donors' samples.

This clone was observed many times. This chain connects TRBV14 to TRBJ2-1; weak D call: TRBD2 (5 bases). Germline CDR1 reads SGHDN; CDR2 reads FVKESK. With 1 base removed from V and 3 bases from J, the gap between germline ends came to 16 bases. CDR3 length equals 17 residues. This chain's CDR3 is CASSQAMDSKVYNEQFF. The CDR3 DNA reads as TGTGCCAGCAGCCAAGCGATGGACTCGAAGGTCTACAATGAGCAGTTCTTC. The full variable domain, in which reference TRBV14 and TRBJ2-1 provide the parts outside the CDR3, is EAGVTQFPSHSVIEKGQTVTLRCDPISGHDNLYWYRRVMGKEIKFLLHFVKESKQDESGMPNNRFLAERTGGTYSTLKVQPAELEDSGVYFCASSQAMDSKVYNEQFFGPGTRLTVL.

This clone was counted ten times or more. The genes are TRBV28 and TRBJ2-5; 16 bases align to TRBD2. Per the germline V gene, CDR1 is MDHEN and CDR2 is SYDVKM. This CDR3 is built from 18 residues. Losses at the gene ends were 1 base for V and 3 bases for J; bases not matched to a gene: 5. The CDR3 loop reads CASSLFIGTSGGEETQYF. The CDR3 region has the DNA TGTGCCAGCAGTTTATTTATCGGGACTAGCGGGGGGGAAGAGACCCAGTACTTC.

This clone was picked up many times. The chain employs TRBV27 and TRBJ2-3; D may match TRBD1 or TRBD2 (5 bases each). The CDR3 length is 17 residues. The V end was cut by 0 bases, the J end by 3 bases, with 16 bases between. The germline CDR1 and CDR2 sequences are MNHEY and SMNVEV (reference sequence). CDR3 nucleotide sequence: TGTGCCAGCAGTTTATCGAACTGGGGGAGTCGAACAGATACGCAGTATTTT. It yields the protein CASSLSNWGSRTDTQYF.

This clone was seen at least ten times. The chain uses TRBV7-9 and TRBJ2-7; D gene ambiguous. The CDR3 length is 15 residues. The germline CDR1 and CDR2 sequences are SEHNR and FQNEAQ (reference sequence). Trimming removed 1 base at V and 3 bases at J, with 13 bases between. The CDR3 loop reads CASSLELGDGYEQYF. CDR3 in DNA: TGTGCCAGCAGCTTAGAGTTGGGCGATGGCTACGAGCAGTACTTC. Full variable domain (missing parts from reference TRBV7-9 and TRBJ2-7): DTGVSQNPRHKITKRGQNVTFRCDPISEHNRLYWYRQTLGQGPEFLTYFQNEAQLEKSRLLSDRFSAERPKGSFSTLEIQRTEQGDSAMYLCASSLELGDGYEQYFGPGTRLTVT.

In this sample, this clone turned up a few times. CDR3 in DNA: TGTGCCAGCAGTTACTTCCGGACTAGCGGGAGAGATACGCAGTATTTT. Its protein product is CASSYFRTSGRDTQYF. The gene calls are TRBV6-5 and TRBJ2-3; 13 bases line up with TRBD2. The V gene's germline CDR1 is MNHEY and CDR2 SVGAGI. V trimming: 1 base; J trimming: 5 bases; junction bases outside the gene matches: 3. The CDR3 has 16 amino acids.

Many counts were recorded for this clone. This chain links TRBV12-3 or TRBV12-4 with TRBJ2-1, with 11 positions matching TRBD2. The CDR3 length is 15 residues. V lost 1 base to trimming and J lost 12 bases; unmatched junction nucleotides: 8. CDR3 loop: CASSLEVAGGGAQFF. The CDR3 nucleotides read TGTGCCAGCAGTTTAGAAGTAGCGGGGGGGGGAGCGCAGTTCTTC.

About this clone itself: A much larger clone sits a single nucleotide away, making a read error possible. The sample has other DNA sequences that encode this CDR3 too. V is TRBV6-2 or TRBV6-3 and J is TRBJ1-1; D uncertain. Per the germline V gene, CDR1 is MNHEY and CDR2 is SVGEGT. This CDR3 contains 16 residues. Written as DNA, the CDR3 is TGTGCCAGTAGCCCCGGGAGTCTGAGGAGGATTTCTGAGGCTTTCTTT. Its translation is CASSPGSLRRISEAFF.

This clone was observed many times. This chain joins TRBV7-2 and TRBJ2-7; 9 bases line up with TRBD1. The CDR3 covers 13 residues. The ends lost 4 bases at V and 6 bases at J; junction bases unmatched: 4. In germline, CDR1 is SGHTA, CDR2 FQGNSA. CDR3 residues: CASSYGTGREQYF. As DNA, the CDR3 is TGTGCCAGCAGCTACGGGACAGGGCGCGAGCAGTACTTC.

This clone has at least ten counts. The chain couples TRBV20-1 to TRBJ2-6; tentatively, D is TRBD1 (5 bases). This CDR3 is built from 14 residues. Germline V lookup: CDR1 DFQATT, CDR2 SNEGSKA (reference sequence). Trimming took off 6 bases at V and 2 bases at J, with 11 bases between the two ends. CDR3 nucleotides: TGCAGTGCCACCGACAGTACTGGGGCCAACGTCCTGACTTTC. Its protein product is CSATDSTGANVLTF.

This clone was picked up many times. V is TRBV13 and J is TRBJ2-3, with 8 bases fitting TRBD2. This CDR3 comprises 17 residues. From germline, CDR1 is PRHDT and CDR2 FYEKMQ (reference sequence). Losses at the gene ends were 4 bases for V and 6 bases for J; bases not matched to a gene: 15. CDR3 sequence (DNA): TGTGCCAGCAGCTCGGGGGCTAGCGGGCCCCTAAGGGATACGCAGTATTTT. This gives the protein CASSSGASGPLRDTQYF.

At least ten counts were recorded for this clone. V usage is TRBV28 and J usage is TRBJ2-3; 13 nucleotides agree with TRBD2. The CDR3 runs to 16 residues. CDR1 and CDR2 (germline): MDHEN, SYDVKM. The ends lost 6 bases at V and 0 bases at J; junction bases unmatched: 3. The CDR3 DNA is TGTGCCAGCAGAACTAGCGGGAGGGCTAGCACAGATACGCAGTATTTT. It codes for CASRTSGRASTDTQYF.

J is TRBJ2-5 and V is TRBV28; 11 nucleotides line up with TRBD2. This CDR3 has 15 residues. The J segment lost 4 bases and the V segment lost 5 bases, leaving 6 bases of the junction unmatched. CDR1 is MDHEN, CDR2 SYDVKM, per germline. The CDR3 sequence is CASSLVLAGVETQYF. CDR3 in DNA: TGTGCCAGCAGTCTCGTACTAGCGGGAGTAGAGACCCAGTACTTC.

This clone has just a few counts. The rearrangement uses TRBV6-2 or TRBV6-3 and TRBJ2-7; no reliable D call. V lost 2 bases and J 3 bases, leaving 17 bases between the germline ends. The CDR3 has 16 residues. Germline V CDR1 and CDR2: MNHEY, SVGEGT. DNA for the CDR3: TGTGCCAGCAGTTACAGCAGTCCCCCCGGCAACTACGAGCAGTACTTC. Translation gives CASSYSSPPGNYEQYF.

Comment on this clone: One junction end does not reproduce the germline sequence, and a read error may be involved. Additional DNA sequences in this sample encode the identical CDR3. The rearrangement joins TRBV18 to TRBJ1-1; weak D call: TRBD1 (5 bases). Germline loops: CDR1 KGHSH, CDR2 LQKENI. The CDR3 is 14 residues long. CDR3 region: CASSPGLMNTEAFF. DNA for the CDR3: TGTGCCAGCTCACCGGGACTTATGAACACCGAAGCTTTCTTC.

This clone was counted many times. Written as DNA, the CDR3 is TGTGCCAGCAGCCAAGATGCTAGCAATCAGCCCCAGCATTTT. Its protein is CASSQDASNQPQHF. The genes are TRBV3-1 and TRBJ1-5; no firm D call. The V gene's germline CDR1 is LGHDT and CDR2 YNNKEL (reference sequence). This CDR3 is 14 amino acids long. V gave up 0 bases and J gave up 0 bases, with 3 bases separating them. Full variable domain (missing parts from reference TRBV3-1 and TRBJ1-5): DTAVSQTPKYLVTQMGNDKSIKCEQNLGHDTMYWYKQDSKKFLKIMFSYNNKELIINETVPNRFSPKSPDKAHLNLHINSLELGDSAVYFCASSQDASNQPQHFGDGTRLSIL.

This clone is medium-sized in the sample. This rearrangement joins TRBV20-1 to TRBJ2-7; D is perhaps TRBD1 (6 bases). CDR1 DFQATT and CDR2 SNEGSKA come from the germline V gene (reference sequence). Trimming stripped 0 bases from V and 1 base from J, with 22 bases between. This CDR3 is built from 18 residues. CDR3 loop: CSARDYGDSEGDSYEQYF. The CDR3 coding sequence is TGCAGTGCTAGAGATTATGGGGATAGCGAGGGGGATTCCTACGAGCAGTACTTC.

This clone is labeled medium-sized. The chain uses TRBV5-1 and TRBJ2-7, with 9 bases identical to TRBD1. V trimming: 0 bases; J trimming: 3 bases; junction bases outside the gene matches: 7. Germline lookup yields CDR1 SGHRS and CDR2 YFSETQ. The CDR3 runs to 16 residues. The CDR3 coding sequence is TGCGCCAGCAGCTTGGCGGGGACAGGGTTAGACTACGAGCAGTACTTC. Its protein product is CASSLAGTGLDYEQYF.

This clone was seen at least ten times. V usage is TRBV20-1 and J usage is TRBJ2-1, with 11 bases fitting TRBD2. The CDR3 loop spans 12 amino acids. J gave up 13 bases and V 1 base, and 3 bases lay outside the gene matches. CDR1 is DFQATT and CDR2 is SNEGSKA in the germline V gene (reference sequence). The DNA of the CDR3 is TGCAGTGCTAGAGGGACTAGCGGGTTTCAGTTCTTC. It translates to CSARGTSGFQFF.

The gene calls are TRBV27 and TRBJ1-2; a possible D gene is TRBD1 (5 bases). V was shortened by 3 bases and J by 8 bases, with 13 bases between the two germline ends. This CDR3 spans 13 amino acids. Germline V gene sequence: CDR1 MNHEY, CDR2 SMNVEV (reference sequence). CDR3: CASSFSGTQGYTF. DNA of the CDR3: TGTGCCAGCAGTTTTTCTGGGACCCAAGGCTACACCTTC.

This clone was seen many times. V usage is TRBV7-2 and J usage is TRBJ2-7; 9 bases agree with TRBD1. The CDR3 loop spans 15 amino acids. Germline loops: CDR1 SGHTA, CDR2 FQGNSA. Trimming took 0 bases from V and 3 from J; bases not matched to a gene: 3. In DNA, the CDR3 is TGTGCCAGCAGCTTAGCGTGGGACAGGGTCTACGAGCAGTACTTC. It is translated as CASSLAWDRVYEQYF. The whole variable domain, remainder taken from reference TRBV7-2 and TRBJ2-7, is GAGVSQSPSNKVTEKGKDVELRCDPISGHTALYWYRQSLGQGLEFLIYFQGNSAPDKSGLPSDRFSAERTGGSVSTLTIQRTQQEDSAVYLCASSLAWDRVYEQYFGPGTRLTVT.

The table lists this clone with many counts. This chain joins TRBV28 and TRBJ2-1; no definite D call. CDR1 and CDR2 from the germline V gene are MDHEN and SYDVKM. Trimming took 5 bases from V and 6 from J, leaving 11 bases between them. The CDR3 covers 13 residues. The CDR3 DNA reads TGTGCCAGCAGTCCGCCTGCTAGCAATGAGCAGTTCTTC. Translating gives CASSPPASNEQFF.

This clone is termed medium-sized. The chain links TRBV27 to TRBJ2-7; D gene uncertain. V gave up 2 bases and J gave up 6 bases, with 8 bases separating them. The germline V gene encodes CDR1 MNHEY and CDR2 SMNVEV (reference sequence). CDR3 length: 12 amino acids. The CDR3 bases are TGTGCCAGCAGTTTAATCGGCCGCGAGCAGTACTTC. Protein sequence: CASSLIGREQYF.

Comments on this clone: It is likely a read error, because the conserved phenylalanine at the end of the CDR3 is missing. CDR3 protein: CASSIVAAKDTQYL. The CDR3, as DNA: TGTGCCAGTAGTATTGTCGCAGCGAAAGATACGCAGTATCTT. The J gene is TRBJ2-3, the V gene TRBV19; no definite D call. The germline V and J ends were trimmed by 3 bases and 5 bases, with 12 bases remaining between them. The germline V gene encodes CDR1 LNHDA and CDR2 SQIVND (reference sequence). The CDR3 totals 14 residues.

The V gene is TRBV6-6, the J gene TRBJ1-1; the D is unclear. V shed 2 bases and J shed 3 bases, with 7 bases lying between them. Germline assignment: CDR1 MNHNY and CDR2 SVGAGI (reference sequence). The length of the CDR3 is 13 residues. CDR3 protein: CASSYLSYTEAFF. DNA for the CDR3: TGTGCCAGCAGTTACCTATCATACACTGAAGCTTTCTTT.

At least ten counts were recorded for this clone. The chain uses TRBV29-1 and TRBJ1-1; maybe TRBD1 (5 bases). Trimming removed 7 bases at V and 4 bases at J, with 22 bases between. The germline V gene encodes CDR1 SQVTM and CDR2 ANQGSEA. The CDR3 sequence is 15 residues long. The CDR3 loop reads CSAGTVQGLSTEAFF. DNA of the CDR3: TGCAGCGCCGGGACGGTTCAGGGATTGAGCACTGAAGCTTTCTTT.

Only a few counts were recorded for this clone. The chain employs TRBV11-1 and TRBJ2-1; TRBD2 matches at 7 bases. V lost 4 bases and J lost 11; bases outside the gene matches: 14. This CDR3 has 15 residues. The germline V gene encodes CDR1 SGHAT and CDR2 FQDESV (reference sequence). This chain's CDR3 is CASSYPWGGEVKQFF. Written as DNA, the CDR3 is TGTGCCAGCAGCTATCCATGGGGGGGGGAGGTAAAGCAGTTCTTC.

This clone showed up many times. The chain recombines TRBV20-1 with TRBJ1-4, with a possible D match to TRBD1 (5 bases). Trimming took 6 bases from V and 0 from J, leaving 14 bases between them. Looked up from germline, CDR1 is DFQATT and CDR2 is SNEGSKA (reference sequence). The CDR3 sequence is 15 residues long. The CDR3: CSASIGVSTNEKLFF. The CDR3 region has the DNA TGCAGTGCCTCGATAGGGGTCTCAACTAATGAAAAACTGTTTTTT.

This clone appeared many times. The rearrangement uses TRBV2 and TRBJ2-1; D is unclear. This CDR3 is 12 amino acids long. Per the germline V gene, CDR1 is SNHLY and CDR2 is FYNNEI. The V end was cut by 5 bases, the J end by 9 bases, with 11 bases between. The CDR3, as DNA: TGTGCCAGCAGTCCTTTATACGTTGAGCAGTTCTTC. This codes for CASSPLYVEQFF. Full variable domain (missing parts from reference TRBV2 and TRBJ2-1): EPEVTQTPSHQVTQMGQEVILRCVPISNHLYFYWYRQILGQKVEFLVSFYNNEISEKSEIFDDQFSVERPDGSNFTLKIRSTKLEDSAMYFCASSPLYVEQFFGPGTRLTVL.